Detailed here is one T cell receptor (beta chain). Its antigen has not been determined. A much larger clone differs by one base, so this may be a read error. Using the deep immunoSEQ assay, multiplex PCR amplified TCR CDR3 regions from genomic DNA. Extracted genomic DNA from each cell subset was spread evenly across all wells of several immunoSEQ 96-well plates, with each plate serving as a replicate. For unsorted PBMC, each replicate PCR was loaded with approximately 300 ng genomic DNA, equivalent to some 27,000 T cell genomes. Ten immunoSEQ deep assay plates were used to sequence the unsorted PBMC genomic DNA. The purified libraries were quantified using a Qubit 3.0 fluorometer, sized with a Bioanalyzer 2100, and then quantified again using the KAPA Library Quantification kit. Every immunoSEQ 96-well plate was sequenced on a separate single-read 150-cycle Illumina NextSeq 550 flow cell. Processing in the source paper ran as follows. Because only junctional sequences without quality scores were contained in the immunoSEQ output, filtering matching that applied to full-length reads could not be performed. To assign V/J genes and CDR3, sequences were annotated using PyIR, a Python wrapper for IgBLAST v1.9, with IMGT germline references. Reads were removed for weak V/J assignments (E-value above 1e-6), missing CDR3, stop codons, out-of-frame junctions, or ambiguous translated residues. V3J clonotypes were defined as sequences sharing the same inferred V gene, J gene, and CDR3 amino acid sequence. Percentage overlap between repertoires was computed as shared unique clonotypes divided by the size of the smaller repertoire. Richness of each repertoire was evaluated using RTK rarefaction, the Chao1 estimator, and Recon v2.1 estimates of unobserved clonotypes. TCRdb stores this immuneACCESS table with in-frame sequences only. Part of the clones is absent; in the studies checked, under half of the shortfall reflects unresolved V genes, and no reason is known for the rest. The D gene and trimming were derived from the DNA, and the V and J assignments and clone size from that table. This sample has about 510,000 clones in its table, and 79% of those were observed once. The ten largest make up 10% to 15% of the sample.

The source of the sample is a study of shared clonotypes between healthy human individuals (dated by TCRdb to 2018 to 2020). About the study as a whole: The cohort included three men and a couple of women between 18 and 49 years of age. Each donor's leukapheresis produced roughly between roughly 0.85 and 9 billion PBMCs. To estimate repertoire size and how much clonotype sharing occurs between individuals, the study deeply sequenced the blood TCR repertoires of about five healthy adults. Different laboratories and diverse techniques were used to prepare libraries and sequence TCR repertoires, to increase sequencing depth and limit assay-specific biases.

Measured from the cysteine to the phenylalanine, the CDR3 is 15 residues long. Only the CDR3 part of the read is kept: 45 bases, read in frame from the first base. Reading the germline V gene gives CDR1 SQVTM and CDR2 ANQGSEA. The V end gives up 7 bases and the J end 6 bases, leaving 15 bases in the junction not matched to a gene. The donors were healthy, HIV-negative adults who had no recently reported acute infections or vaccinations. Every donor was a Caucasian adult living in Nashville, Tennessee, USA. For unsorted samples, tens of millions of PBMCs were counted and genomic DNA was extracted with the QIAamp DNA Blood Mini kit. Blood was obtained by leukapheresis, after which PBMCs were separated by Ficoll-Histopaque density gradient centrifugation and cryopreserved in liquid nitrogen vapor phase. Broad study findings and their caveats: Sampling was limited to blood, and TCR repertoires in tissue likely differ from TCR repertoires in blood. Based on pairwise subsampling, the degree of clonotype sharing among donors was expected to be affected by sequencing depth. Because the study included a small number of donors, the genetic and exposure-history diversity represented was limited.

The specimen was PBMCs. The sequence links TRBV29-1 to TRBJ2-1; 7 central bases correspond to TRBD2. This receptor was identified in a woman aged 40 to 55 in good health. Some clones in this sample may be carry-over from other donors' samples. The nucleotide sequence reads as follows: TGCAGCGGCCGTGGTAGGGGACTAACCTGCAATGAGCAGTTCTTC. Translated, this is CSGRGRGLTCNEQFF.